These T cell receptor beta chains were read from a single sample in a study of cytomegalovirus exposure and HLA in healthy donors. Method: immunoSEQ multiplex PCR; TCRdb's copy keeps in-frame clones and lacks some. Of 130,000 or so clones listed, approximately 61% were seen once; the top ten hold 2% to 3%. What was sequenced was PBMCs. The receptors stem from a middle-aged woman in good health and CMV-seronegative. Both conserved end residues are part of each CDR3. Fields, in order: V gene, D gene, J gene, clone size, CDR3 DNA, CDR3 protein. A D gene is named only where the DNA matches it firmly. Clone size appears in some rows only: once, few, many, or a class for an expanded clone.

V: TRBV30
D: NA
J: TRBJ1-2
size: NA
DNA: TGTGCCTGGGAGGACAAACGGAACTATGGCTACACCTTC
CDR3: CAWEDKRNYGYTF

V: TRBV7-2
D: NA
J: TRBJ1-1
size: NA
DNA: TGTGCCAGCAGTTTTCCCACAGGGTGGAACACTGAAGCTTTCTTT
CDR3: CASSFPTGWNTEAFF

V: TRBV2
D: NA
J: TRBJ2-2
size: once
DNA: TGTGCCAGCAGTGAGGCGGGGAGAAGCACCGGGGAGCTGTTTTTT
CDR3: CASSEAGRSTGELFF

V: TRBV6-1
D: TRBD1
J: TRBJ1-1
size: NA
DNA: TGTGCCAGCAGCGGAGACAGGGACAACACTGAAGCTTTCTTT
CDR3: CASSGDRDNTEAFF

V: TRBV4-2
D: TRBD2
J: TRBJ2-3
size: NA
DNA: TGTGCCAGCAGCCAAGTATTAGCGGGGGGCACAGATACGCAGTATTTT
CDR3: CASSQVLAGGTDTQYF

V: TRBV27
D: TRBD2
J: TRBJ2-7
size: NA
DNA: TGTGCCGCGGGGAGGGGAGACTTAACCTACGAGCAGTACTTC
CDR3: CAAGRGDLTYEQYF

V: TRBV11-2
D: TRBD1
J: TRBJ1-2
size: NA
DNA: TGTGCCAGCAGCTTATTGGCCCGGGACAGCAGGATACCCAATGGCTACACCTTC
CDR3: CASSLLARDSRIPNGYTF

V: TRBV5-1
D: TRBD1
J: TRBJ2-7
size: NA
DNA: TGCGCCAGCAGCTTGTTTTCAGGGGGCCACGAGCAGTACTTC
CDR3: CASSLFSGGHEQYF

V: TRBV12-5
D: NA
J: TRBJ1-6
size: NA
DNA: TGTGCTAGTGCGGACAGCAGCTCCTATAATTCACCCCTCCACTTT
CDR3: CASADSSSYNSPLHF

V: TRBV5-4
D: NA
J: TRBJ2-5
size: NA
DNA: TGTGCCAGCAGCTTGGTCCGTGAGACCCAGTACTTC
CDR3: CASSLVRETQYF

V: TRBV7-2
D: TRBD1
J: TRBJ2-7
size: NA
DNA: TGTGCCAGCAGCTTAAGGGACAGGGACTACGAGCAGTACTTC
CDR3: CASSLRDRDYEQYF

V: TRBV19
D: TRBD1
J: TRBJ1-2
size: many
DNA: TGTGCCAGTAGTCGACAGGGGGTGGATGGCTACACCTTC
CDR3: CASSRQGVDGYTF

V: TRBV7-2
D: TRBD2
J: TRBJ2-7
size: NA
DNA: TGTGCCAGCAGCTTTAGCGGGGGGTCCTACGAGCAGTACTTC
CDR3: CASSFSGGSYEQYF

V: TRBV29-1
D: NA
J: TRBJ2-2
size: NA
DNA: TGCAGCGTTGAACAGGGGCGCGGGGGAGTCGGGGAGCTGTTTTTT
CDR3: CSVEQGRGGVGELFF

V: TRBV28
D: NA
J: TRBJ1-6
size: NA
DNA: TGTGCCAGCAGTCCGTCACAGGGAAATAATTCACCCCTCCACTTT
CDR3: CASSPSQGNNSPLHF

V: TRBV7-3
D: NA
J: TRBJ1-6
size: NA
DNA: TGTGCCAGCAGTTGGACCGGGACACCTAATTCACCCCTCCACTTT
CDR3: CASSWTGTPNSPLHF

V: TRBV15
D: TRBD1
J: TRBJ1-2
size: once
DNA: TGTGCCACCAGCAGAGAGGGACAGGCGTACTATGGCTACACCTTC
CDR3: CATSREGQAYYGYTF

V: TRBV4-1
D: TRBD1
J: TRBJ1-5
size: NA
DNA: TGCGCCAGCAGCGGAAAACCGGGACAGGATAGCAATCAGCCCCAGCATTTT
CDR3: CASSGKPGQDSNQPQHF

V: TRBV4-3
D: TRBD1
J: TRBJ1-4
size: once
DNA: TGCGCCAGCAGCCGCAACCGGGACAGGGAGGAAAAACTGTTTTTT
CDR3: CASSRNRDREEKLFF

V: TRBV5-4
D: NA
J: TRBJ1-2
size: few
DNA: TGTGCCAGCAGCTTGGAGTCAGGGTACAACTATGGCTACACCTTC
CDR3: CASSLESGYNYGYTF

V: TRBV27
D: NA
J: TRBJ1-2
size: NA
DNA: TGTGCCAGCAGAACTACAGGGAGTTACACCTTC
CDR3: CASRTTGSYTF

V: TRBV11-2
D: NA
J: TRBJ2-6
size: once
DNA: TGTGCCAGCAGCTTACAGGGCTTCAGCTCTGGGGCCAACGTCCTGACTTTC
CDR3: CASSLQGFSSGANVLTF